This entry features one T cell receptor beta chain sequence. Its antigen is undetermined. The data derive from a study of OX40 agonist ivuxolimab in advanced cancers. Overall study: Given to patients was ivuxolimab, an agonistic anti-OX40 (CD134) antibody. Whole-study findings and limits: CD8+ T cells were the subset that, on average, had more expanded clones than CD4+.

The CDR3 is made up of 13 amino acids. Per the germline V gene, CDR1 is MNHEY and CDR2 is SMNVEV (reference sequence). Trimming left V 5 bases short and J 9 bases short, with 14 bases between. The table came from immunoSEQ multiplex PCR; TCRdb's copy has only in-frame clones and leaves some out. The sample records about 89,000 clones, around 94% being singletons. This chain uses TRBV27 with TRBJ2-1; D is unclear. This sequence was found in an adult with an advanced solid tumor such as melanoma, head and neck, liver or kidney cancer. The input for sequencing was CD4+ or CD8+ T cells sorted from blood, taken in a trial of the OX40 agonist ivuxolimab. The CDR3 spells CASSPQYAGEQFF. CDR3 bases: TGTGCCAGCAGTCCCCAGTATGCCGGTGAGCAGTTCTTC.